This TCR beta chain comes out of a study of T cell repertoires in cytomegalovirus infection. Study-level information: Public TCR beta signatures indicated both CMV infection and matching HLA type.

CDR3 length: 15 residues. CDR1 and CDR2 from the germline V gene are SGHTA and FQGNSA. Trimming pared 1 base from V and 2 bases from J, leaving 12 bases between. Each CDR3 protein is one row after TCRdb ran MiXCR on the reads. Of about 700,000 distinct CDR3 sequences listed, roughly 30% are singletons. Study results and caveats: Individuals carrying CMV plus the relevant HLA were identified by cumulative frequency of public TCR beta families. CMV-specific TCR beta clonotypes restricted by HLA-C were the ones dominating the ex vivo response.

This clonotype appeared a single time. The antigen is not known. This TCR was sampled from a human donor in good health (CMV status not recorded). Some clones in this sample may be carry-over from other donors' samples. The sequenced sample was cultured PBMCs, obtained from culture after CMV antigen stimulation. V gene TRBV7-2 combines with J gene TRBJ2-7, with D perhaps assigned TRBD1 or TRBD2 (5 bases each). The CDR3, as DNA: TGTGCCAGCAGCTTAGGGTCTAGGGACCCCTACGAGCAGTACTTC. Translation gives CASSLGSRDPYEQYF.